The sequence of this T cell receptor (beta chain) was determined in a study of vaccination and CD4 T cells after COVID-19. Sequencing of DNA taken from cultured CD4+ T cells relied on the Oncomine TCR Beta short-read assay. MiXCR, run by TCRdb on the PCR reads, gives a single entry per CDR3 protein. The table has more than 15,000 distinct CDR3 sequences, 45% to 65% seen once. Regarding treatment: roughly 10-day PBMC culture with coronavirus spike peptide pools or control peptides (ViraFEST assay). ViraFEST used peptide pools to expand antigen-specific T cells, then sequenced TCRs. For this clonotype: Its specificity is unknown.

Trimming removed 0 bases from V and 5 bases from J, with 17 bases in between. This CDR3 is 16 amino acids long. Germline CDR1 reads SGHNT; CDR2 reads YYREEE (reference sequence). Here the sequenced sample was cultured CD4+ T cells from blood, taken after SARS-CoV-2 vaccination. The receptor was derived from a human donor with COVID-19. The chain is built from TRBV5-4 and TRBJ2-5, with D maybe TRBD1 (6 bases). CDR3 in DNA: TGTGCCAGCAGCTTGGAGGTAGCAGGGGAAGGGGAGACCCAGTACTTC. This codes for CASSLEVAGEGETQYF.